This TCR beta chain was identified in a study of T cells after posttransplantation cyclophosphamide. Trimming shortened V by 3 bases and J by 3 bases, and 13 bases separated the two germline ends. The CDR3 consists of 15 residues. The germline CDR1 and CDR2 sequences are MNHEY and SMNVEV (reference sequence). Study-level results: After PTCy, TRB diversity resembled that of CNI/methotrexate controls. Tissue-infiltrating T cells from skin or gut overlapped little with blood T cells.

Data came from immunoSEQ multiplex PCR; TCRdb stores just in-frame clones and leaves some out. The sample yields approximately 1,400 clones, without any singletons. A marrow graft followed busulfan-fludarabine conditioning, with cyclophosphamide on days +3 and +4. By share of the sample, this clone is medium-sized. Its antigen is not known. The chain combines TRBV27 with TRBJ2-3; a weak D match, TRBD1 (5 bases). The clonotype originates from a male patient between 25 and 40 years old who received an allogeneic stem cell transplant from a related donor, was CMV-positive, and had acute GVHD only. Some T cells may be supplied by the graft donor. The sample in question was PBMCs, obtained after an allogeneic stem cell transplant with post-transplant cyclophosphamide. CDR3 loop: CASSLQHGATDTQYF. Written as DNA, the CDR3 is TGTGCCAGCAGTTTGCAACATGGGGCAACAGATACGCAGTATTTT.